This TCR beta chain is drawn from a study of cytomegalovirus exposure and HLA in healthy donors. This clone was counted only a few times. With 60 Vbeta and 13 Jbeta primers, the PCR was carried out. The protocol was immunoSEQ multiplex PCR, while the TCRdb copy is restricted to in-frame clones and leaves out a portion. The sample carries 200,000 to 250,000 clones, around 80% recorded once. Germline CDR1 is SGHRS and CDR2 is YFSETQ. This CDR3 region has 16 residues. Trimming cost V 2 bases and J 7 bases; bases outside gene matches: 10. The rearrangement uses TRBV5-1 and TRBJ2-1; 9 bases agree with TRBD2. The sequencing sample was made of PBMCs. This receptor was obtained from a young man in good health and CMV-seronegative. CDR3 loop: CASSLLTSGGGNEQFF. The CDR3 nucleotides are TGCGCCAGCAGCTTATTGACTAGCGGAGGTGGGAATGAGCAGTTCTTC.